This TCR beta chain originates from a study of identical twins. Healthy Caucasians supplied all donations. Study-level findings and limits: Because invariant MAIT and iNKT cells could be present, zero-insertion analyses could be partly confounded. Sequences that were out-of-frame, alpha and twin-shared displayed an excess of low generation probability.

The CDR3 length is 13 residues. V gave up 1 base and J gave up 2 bases, with 4 bases separating them. Germline V gene sequence: CDR1 SGHDT, CDR2 YYEEEE. Ten or more counts support this clonotype. The antigen is undetermined. A template switching step contributed a universal primer site, while unique molecular identifiers were present in the cDNA. MiXCR was run by TCRdb on the 5' RACE reads, yielding one entry per CDR3 protein. This sample has some 200,000 distinct CDR3 sequences, with about 7.5% found just once. In addition, the sample was reused for a study of yellow fever vaccine responses in identical twins.

Source material: memory (CD45RO+) T cells sorted from blood. The rearrangement uses TRBV5-6 and TRBJ1-5, with D unresolved. The receptor's source is a woman aged 18-35 years in good health. As DNA, the CDR3 is TGTGCCAGCAGCTTGATGGGCAATCAGCCCCAGCATTTT. Its protein is CASSLMGNQPQHF.